This paragraph reports one T cell receptor (beta chain). What this receptor recognizes is not known. No clone much larger than this one lies a single base away; base qualities are absent. The source of the sample is a study of cytotoxic CD8 clonotypes in ibrutinib-treated CLL (dated by TCRdb to about 2021). With regard to the full study: The cohort included some 14 treatment-naive and approximately eleven relapsed/refractory patients; 17 were IGHV unmutated. Responses were partial in 24 patients and complete in 2; after median roughly 69 months follow-up, some 15 stayed in remission and about twelve progressed. The response samples were drawn at a median of roughly eleven months into treatment, with a range of about 6 to 40 months. On average, each sample had hundreds of thousands of productive templates and 94,082 productive rearrangements. Longitudinal samples were obtainable from about 30% of the roughly 86 participants in the trial. Cryopreserved peripheral blood mononuclear cells were obtained prior to treatment, at the time of response, and at either disease progression or sustained remission. Every remission and progressive disease sample was obtained while ibrutinib was still being received by the patients.

Overall study results and their limits: Lymph node repertoires were not examined, and the timing of sampling was not matched between patients in sustained remission and those whose disease progressed. Baseline clonality exceeded that of age-matched healthy donors and correlated strongly with circulating CD8+ T-cell counts. Clonality increased at ibrutinib response, stayed stable in sustained remission, and fell back toward baseline at progression. Public clonotypes were rare and either shrank or stayed stable during treatment, and the rise in clonality at ibrutinib response reflected expansion of private clonotypes.

From its cysteine to its phenylalanine, the CDR3 spans 12 amino acids. Here the CDR3 DNA is all that survives: 36 bases in frame from base 1. CDR1 is given as SGHRS and CDR2 as YFSETQ, both from the germline V gene. The junction shows trimming of 4 bases on V and 6 bases on J, plus 9 bases between the germline ends. Taken with the paper, the label for time point translates to: progressive disease on ibrutinib. For TCR beta library preparation, roughly 2.2 micrograms of genomic DNA were isolated from cryopreserved PBMCs. High-throughput TCR beta sequencing was performed on longitudinal blood samples from CLL patients receiving ibrutinib monotherapy. The patients took part in an open-label, single-center phase 2 trial of ibrutinib monotherapy. A MiSeq instrument was used for deep resolution sequencing, which targeted depths ranging from 1 in 1 million up to 1 in 200,000 T cells, with coverage averaging 10x for each clonotype. The immunoSEQ hsTCRB Kit was used to generate TCR beta libraries. On the study's bioinformatics: ImmunoSEQ Data Assistant and ImmunoSEQ Analyzer were used for data analysis, and V, D and J genes were assigned according to IMGT definitions. Clonality, which ranges from 0 to 1, was calculated by subtracting the normalized Shannon entropy of productive rearrangement frequencies from one. Only overrepresented clonotypes making up at least 0.05% of the repertoire of each patient were included in the public clonotype analysis. About a dozen age-matched healthy donor repertoires from immuneACCESS served as clonality controls. TCRdb stores this immuneACCESS table with in-frame sequences only. Part of the clones is absent; in the studies checked, under half of the shortfall reflects unresolved V genes, and no reason is known for the rest. V, J and clone size reflect that table, while D and trimming were determined from the DNA. Present in this sample are 250,000 to 350,000 clones, roughly three quarters of which were seen just once. The ten top clones hold around 6% of the sample.

The sequences come from PBMCs, collected at disease progression, from a patient treated with ibrutinib. The receptor chain draws on TRBV5-1 and TRBJ2-3; there is no confident call for the D gene. This sequence originates from a human donor with chronic lymphocytic leukemia. The CDR3: CASSRGLDTQYF. Here is the DNA: TGCGCCAGCAGCCGAGGTCTCGATACGCAGTATTTT.